This T cell receptor (beta chain) was captured in a study of CD8 T cells in ankylosing spondylitis listed by TCRdb under 2017. About the study as a whole: To find TCR variants linked to disease, the study profiled T cell receptor beta repertoires in ankylosing spondylitis patients and healthy donors. Peripheral blood was sampled, and synovial fluid was additionally collected from ankylosing spondylitis patients. In total, the full study cohort was made up of some 100 healthy donors and 25 ankylosing spondylitis patients. Summary of the overall study and its limitations: Blood from ankylosing spondylitis patients appeared to be characterized by a TCR beta motif composed of eight highly homologous amino acid variants. Some motif variants were previously reported in synovial fluid and blood of reactive arthritis patients, suggesting common disease-initiation mechanisms. The disease-linked clones were reported to be significantly enriched in matched synovial fluid samples from ankylosing spondylitis patients. A CD8+ phenotype was shown by the disease-linked clones, which were found at relatively low frequencies in peripheral blood.

Instrument on record: Illumina HiSeq 2500. TCR beta libraries were prepared by quantitative 5'-RACE with molecular barcodes. The published analysis was carried out like this. A new computational method, built on a probabilistic model of VDJ rearrangement, was used to identify disease-linked TCR variants. TCRdb handled the public reads itself, with Q25 trimming in fastp and clone calling in MiXCR, and kept productive beta chains. Duplicate CDR3 protein sequences are folded into a single record with the most common DNA and genes. TCRdb's processing, not the study's, gives the V and J calls here. The sample table lists around 120,000 distinct CDR3 sequences, roughly 13% of them with a count of one. The top ten clonotypes cover about 2.7% of the sample. In this sample, this clonotype turned up many times. Its cognate antigen has yet to be identified. No base quality values were provided; no much bigger clone lies one nucleotide off.

Sequenced sample: blood, either unsorted or a sorted T cell fraction (not recorded which). The receptor's source is a female donor with ankylosing spondylitis or in good health (not recorded which).

The nucleotide sequence is given as TGCGCCAGCAGCTTAACGACAGGGCCCTCTGGGGCCAACGTCCTGACTTTC. Its protein reads: CASSLTTGPSGANVLTF. The chain is assembled from TRBV5-1 and TRBJ2-6, with TRBD1 identical over 7 junction bases. V is trimmed back by 2 bases and J by 0 bases, and the junction contains 5 bases that no gene match accounts for. The CDR3 covers 17 residues, taking in both the cysteine and the phenylalanine. Solely the CDR3 DNA is kept, with 51 bases framed from the first base. CDR1 and CDR2 (SGHRS, YFSETQ) derive from the germline V gene.